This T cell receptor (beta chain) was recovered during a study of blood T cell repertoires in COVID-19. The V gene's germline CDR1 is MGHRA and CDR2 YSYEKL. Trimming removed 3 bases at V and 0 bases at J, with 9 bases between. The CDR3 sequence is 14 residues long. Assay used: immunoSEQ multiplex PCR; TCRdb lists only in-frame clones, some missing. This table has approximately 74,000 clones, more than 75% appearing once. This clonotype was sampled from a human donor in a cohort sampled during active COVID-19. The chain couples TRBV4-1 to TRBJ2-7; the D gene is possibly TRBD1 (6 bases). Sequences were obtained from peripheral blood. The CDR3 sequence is CASSHIRGSYEQYF. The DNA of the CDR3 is TGCGCCAGCAGCCACATCAGGGGCTCCTACGAGCAGTACTTC.